This TCR beta chain comes out of a study of cytomegalovirus exposure and HLA in healthy donors. Study findings and constraints: Usually a TCR sequence was rare, but some public TCRs were found in many donors. Judged likely to be a sequencing artifact was a cluster of highly shared sequence variants. When a later analysis compared HLA-associated TCR beta chains with equally common others, the HLA-associated chains turned out to be more clonally expanded and to have lower generation probabilities.

The CDR3 loop spans 14 amino acids. Deletions cut 0 bases from V and 3 bases from J, with 10 bases between. The V gene's germline CDR1 is SGDLS and CDR2 YYNGEE. The PCR was carried out with 60 Vbeta primers and 13 Jbeta primers. Produced via immunoSEQ multiplex PCR; TCRdb's table is partial and in-frame only. The data hold roughly 150,000 clones, with under 90% observed a single time. Points on this clone: What it binds is unknown.

V gene TRBV9 combines with J gene TRBJ2-7; weak D call: TRBD2 (6 bases). The source of this sequence is a male donor in good health and CMV-seronegative. Sample: PBMCs. This CDR3 is CASSVGAGIYEQYF. As DNA, the CDR3 is TGTGCCAGCAGCGTAGGTGCGGGGATCTACGAGCAGTACTTC.